This TCR beta chain was captured in a study of cytomegalovirus exposure and HLA in healthy donors. As concerns this clone: What it binds is not known.

CDR3 length equals 13 residues. Trimming cost V 0 bases and J 5 bases, with 6 bases left between them. Germline V gene data show CDR1 as SGHRS and CDR2 as YFSETQ. Study conclusions and caveats: V- and J-gene trimming of TCR beta was linked (in a later analysis) to a missense DCLRE1C variant.

With 60 Vbeta and 13 Jbeta primers, the PCR was carried out. The assay was immunoSEQ multiplex PCR, and TCRdb's table has in-frame clones only and misses some. The sample holds 100,000 to 150,000 clones, approximately 78% seen once. The sample comprised PBMCs. This rearrangement joins TRBV5-1 to TRBJ2-1; possible D gene TRBD1, 6 bases. The sequence derives from a middle-aged woman in good health and CMV-seronegative. CDR3 nucleotides: TGCGCCAGCAGCTTGGCAGGGGACAATGAGCAGTTCTTC. Protein: CASSLAGDNEQFF.